The 24 T cell receptor beta chains given below trace back to one sample, sequenced in a study of siplizumab effects on memory and regulatory T cells. Produced via immunoSEQ multiplex PCR; TCRdb's table is partial and in-frame only. The data contain tens of thousands of clones, around 95% of them seen just once; the ten biggest clones take up 0.031%. Sequencing used naive CD4+ T cells sorted from blood. Source of these receptors: a human donor in good health.

The rearrangement links TRBV2 to TRBJ2-3; maybe TRBD2 (5 bases). With 8 bases removed from V and 0 bases from J, the gap between germline ends came to 12 bases. There are 14 residues in the CDR3. Germline CDR1 is SNHLY and CDR2 is FYNNEI. The CDR3 DNA reads as TGTGCCAGCTATCGGGGTTCTAGCACAGATACGCAGTATTTT. Its translation is CASYRGSSTDTQYF. Variable domain in full (rest from reference TRBV2 and TRBJ2-3): EPEVTQTPSHQVTQMGQEVILRCVPISNHLYFYWYRQILGQKVEFLVSFYNNEISEKSEIFDDQFSVERPDGSNFTLKIRSTKLEDSAMYFCASYRGSSTDTQYFGPGTRLTVL.

This chain links TRBV27 with TRBJ2-7; D is possibly TRBD2 (6 bases). This CDR3 comprises 14 residues. The V end was cut by 3 bases, the J end by 3 bases, with 12 bases between. Looked up from germline, CDR1 is MNHEY and CDR2 is SMNVEV (reference sequence). CDR3 sequence: CASSFSGLIYEQYF. CDR3 sequence (DNA): TGTGCCAGCAGTTTCAGCGGGCTGATCTACGAGCAGTACTTC.

The gene calls are TRBV25-1 and TRBJ1-2; D not certain. Germline V gene data show CDR1 as MGHDK and CDR2 as SYGVNS. V was shortened by 3 bases and J by 8 bases, with 13 bases between the two germline ends. This CDR3 is 13 amino acids long. The CDR3 region is CASSDPLGRGYTF. The CDR3 nucleotides read TGTGCCAGCAGTGATCCTCTAGGGCGAGGCTACACCTTC.

The chain joins TRBV5-1 to TRBJ2-3; D is unresolved. CDR3 length equals 15 residues. The V end was cut by 3 bases, the J end by 1 base, with 12 bases between. CDR1 and CDR2 from the germline V gene are SGHRS and YFSETQ. CDR3 coding DNA: TGCGCCAGCAGCTGGGGTAGTGGGGGCACAGATACGCAGTATTTT. This translates into CASSWGSGGTDTQYF.

The rearrangement uses TRBV20-1 and TRBJ2-3, with D unclear. The germline gives CDR1 DFQATT, CDR2 SNEGSKA (reference sequence). V lost 1 base, J lost 5 bases, and 4 bases lay in between. This CDR3 contains 11 residues. CDR3 loop: CSARVVDTQYF. The CDR3 DNA sequence: TGCAGTGCTAGAGTGGTAGATACGCAGTATTTT.

The rearrangement uses TRBV6-7 and TRBJ2-4, with D possibly matching TRBD1 (5 bases). TRBV6-7 is an ORF, and what it does is uncertain. The V end lost 5 bases, the J end lost 2 bases, and 22 bases lay between the germline ends. This CDR3 has 18 amino acids. CDR3 in DNA: TGTGCCAGCAGTACCCCAGGGCCTGGCCCCTTGTCCAAAAACATTCAGTACTTC. Its translation: CASSTPGPGPLSKNIQYF.

The chain is built from TRBV18 and TRBJ1-4; D is unclear. Germline V lookup: CDR1 KGHSH, CDR2 LQKENI. CDR3 length: 13 residues. V lost 6 bases and J lost 8, with 13 bases in between. The CDR3 DNA sequence: TGTGCCAGCTCCACAAGCCTCTCCGAAAAACTGTTTTTT. Residues: CASSTSLSEKLFF. Filled out from reference TRBV18 and TRBJ1-4, the complete variable domain reads NAGVMQNPRHLVRRRGQEARLRCSPMKGHSHVYWYRQLPEEGLKFMVYLQKENIIDESGMPKERFSAEFPKEGPSILRIQQVVRGDSAAYFCASSTSLSEKLFFGSGTQLSVL.

V and J are TRBV10-3 and TRBJ1-1, with 7 bases fitting TRBD1. Germline assignment: CDR1 ENHRY and CDR2 SYGVKD. CDR3 size: 13 residues. J lost 1 base, V lost 5 bases, and 1 base had no gene match. DNA of the CDR3: TGTGCCATCAGTCGGACAGGGAACACTGAAGCTTTCTTT. It encodes CAISRTGNTEAFF.

The CDR3: CASSYRGETYNEQFF. The CDR3 DNA follows: TGTGCCAGCAGCTATCGGGGGGAGACCTACAATGAGCAGTTCTTC. The rearrangement joins TRBV7-3 to TRBJ2-1; 7 bases line up with TRBD2. The CDR3 sequence is 15 residues long. CDR1 and CDR2 (germline): SGHTA, FQGTGA. V dropped 4 bases and J dropped 2; count of bases not matched to a gene: 5.

The V call is TRBV7-2, the J call TRBJ1-2; D is ambiguous. The CDR3 totals 14 residues. Germline-derived CDR1 and CDR2 are SGHTA and FQGNSA. V gave up 5 bases and J gave up 0 bases, with 10 bases separating them. The CDR3 DNA sequence: TGTGCCAGCAGCACCCCAGTGGCTAACTATGGCTACACCTTC. It codes for CASSTPVANYGYTF.

J is TRBJ1-5 and V is TRBV10-2; D call uncertain. The length of the CDR3 is 14 residues. The V and J ends lost 4 bases and 2 bases respectively, with 9 bases between them. The V gene's germline CDR1 is WSHSY and CDR2 SAAADI. The CDR3 here is CASSGMGGNQPQHF. CDR3 in DNA: TGCGCCAGCAGTGGCATGGGTGGCAATCAGCCCCAGCATTTT.

This clone appeared once. The rearrangement links TRBV5-1 to TRBJ1-3; D is unclear. CDR1 is SGHRS, CDR2 YFSETQ, per germline. Trimming stripped 2 bases from V and 0 bases from J, with 9 bases between. This CDR3 spans 15 amino acids. The CDR3 sequence: CASSLRANSGNTIYF. The CDR3, as DNA: TGCGCCAGCAGCTTACGGGCTAACTCTGGAAACACCATATATTTT.

The chain joins TRBV19 to TRBJ1-4; D is perhaps TRBD1 (6 bases). With 4 bases removed from V and 4 bases from J, the gap between germline ends came to 13 bases. CDR3 length equals 15 residues. CDR1 is LNHDA and CDR2 is SQIVND in the germline V gene (reference sequence). The CDR3 reads CASSSGGRNNEKLFF. CDR3 nucleotides: TGTGCCAGTAGTAGTGGGGGGCGGAATAATGAAAAACTGTTTTTT.

This rearrangement joins TRBV13 to TRBJ2-7; the match to TRBD1 covers 11 bases. The V segment lost 1 base and the J segment 6 bases; nucleotides outside the gene matches: 8. The germline CDR1 and CDR2 sequences are PRHDT and FYEKMQ (reference sequence). CDR3 length: 16 amino acids. In DNA, the CDR3 is TGTGCCAGCAGCTTAGCCACCGGACAGGGGGCTGGCGAGCAGTACTTC. Encoded protein: CASSLATGQGAGEQYF.

The rearrangement uses TRBV7-8 and TRBJ1-1; perhaps TRBD1 as D (5 bases). The V end lost 4 bases, the J end lost 7 bases, and 7 bases lay between the germline ends. The CDR3 covers 11 residues. Germline CDR1 and CDR2: SGHVS and FQNEAQ. The CDR3 nucleotides read TGTGCCAGCAGCTCAGGGAGTGAAGCTTTCTTT. The encoded protein is CASSSGSEAFF.

The chain couples TRBV28 to TRBJ1-3; D is unresolved. Germline CDR1 MDHEN, CDR2 SYDVKM. The CDR3 runs to 16 residues. V was trimmed by 2 bases and J by 3 bases, leaving 14 bases between them. The CDR3 loop reads CASSLSFGGGGNTIYF. DNA for the CDR3: TGTGCCAGCAGTTTAAGTTTTGGCGGAGGTGGAAACACCATATATTTT.

The J gene is TRBJ1-5, the V gene TRBV6-5; the D gene is possibly TRBD1 (5 bases). V shed 8 bases and J shed 0 bases, with 11 bases lying between them. There are 14 residues in the CDR3. Germline V gives CDR1 MNHEY, CDR2 SVGAGI. The DNA for the CDR3 is TGTGCCAGCCGTAGGACAAATAGCAATCAGCCCCAGCATTTT. It codes for CASRRTNSNQPQHF.

This sequence joins TRBV4-1 and TRBJ1-2; tentative D call: TRBD1 (6 bases). Trimming removed 7 bases from V and 3 bases from J, with 18 bases in between. This CDR3 contains 15 residues. The germline V gene has CDR1 MGHRA and CDR2 YSYEKL. This CDR3 reads CASKPGGTTYYGYTF. The CDR3 DNA sequence: TGCGCCAGCAAGCCGGGGGGCACAACCTACTATGGCTACACCTTC.

This sequence joins TRBV7-3 and TRBJ1-6; 7 nucleotides line up with TRBD1. V trimming: 5 bases; J trimming: 9 bases; junction bases outside the gene matches: 7. The CDR3 is 14 amino acids. Germline V gives CDR1 SGHTA, CDR2 FQGTGA. CDR3 amino acids: CASSVGTASSPLHF. CDR3 sequence (DNA): TGTGCCAGCAGCGTAGGGACAGCAAGTTCACCCCTCCACTTT.

This chain uses TRBV7-3 with TRBJ2-3; D is uncertain. Germline V lookup: CDR1 SGHTA, CDR2 FQGTGA. The CDR3 has 14 amino acids. V gave up 3 bases and J gave up 2 bases, with 9 bases separating them. CDR3: CASSFRGPTDTQYF. DNA for the CDR3: TGTGCCAGCAGCTTCCGCGGTCCCACAGATACGCAGTATTTT.

V and J are TRBV6-6 and TRBJ2-7; TRBD1 aligns across 8 bases. The CDR3 extends over 16 amino acids. CDR1 is MNHNY and CDR2 is SVGAGI in the germline V gene (reference sequence). V dropped 3 bases and J dropped 6; count of bases not matched to a gene: 13. CDR3 in amino acids: CASSYTTGGTGVEQYF. The DNA for the CDR3 is TGTGCCAGCAGTTATACCACAGGGGGTACTGGGGTCGAGCAGTACTTC.

The CDR3 here is CASSADSNTEAFF. In DNA form, the CDR3 reads TGTGCCAGCAGTGCCGACAGTAACACTGAAGCTTTCTTT. J is TRBJ1-1 and V is TRBV2; perhaps TRBD1 as D (5 bases). In germline, CDR1 is SNHLY, CDR2 FYNNEI. The CDR3 is made up of 13 amino acids. V was clipped by 4 bases and J by 2 bases, with 8 bases between them.

This chain uses TRBV6-1 with TRBJ2-5, with a tentative D call TRBD1 (6 bases). This CDR3 contains 13 residues. Trimming took 6 bases from V and 3 from J, leaving 11 bases between them. Germline lookup yields CDR1 MNHNS and CDR2 SASEGT. CDR3 DNA sequence: TGTGCCAGCAGACAGGGTGGAAAAGAGACCCAGTACTTC. Translation: CASRQGGKETQYF.

Here the CDR3 reads CASSIDTMRFLHF. DNA of the CDR3: TGTGCCAGTAGTATAGATACGATGCGATTCCTCCACTTT. The chain combines TRBV19 with TRBJ1-6; no reliable D call. Germline CDR1 and CDR2: LNHDA and SQIVND (reference sequence). The CDR3 sequence is 13 residues long. The V end was cut by 0 bases, the J end by 15 bases, with 12 bases between.